The rows below give T cell receptor beta chains drawn from one sample of a study of PD-L1 blockade in urothelial cancer. Produced via immunoSEQ multiplex PCR; TCRdb's table is partial and in-frame only. The repertoire holds about 80,000 clones, with approximately 86% as singletons. This specimen consisted of PBMCs, obtained around atezolizumab (anti-PD-L1) treatment. Source of these receptors: a man in his forties with urothelial cancer. Both conserved end residues are trimmed from each CDR3. The D gene is left open where the match is weak.

J: TRBJ2-5
V: TRBV11-2
D: NA
CDR3: ASSLVGGLGETQY

J: TRBJ2-5
V: TRBV5-4
D: NA
CDR3: ASSFVGGKETQY

J: TRBJ2-7
V: TRBV6-4
D: TRBD2
CDR3: ASRAPSGRHRGEQY

J: TRBJ2-1
V: TRBV9
D: NA
CDR3: ASSPQDAEQF

J: TRBJ1-2
V: TRBV28
D: NA
CDR3: ASSHEQGPYGYT

J: TRBJ2-7
V: TRBV11-1
D: TRBD2
CDR3: ASSPGLAGEQY

J: TRBJ2-7
V: TRBV7-2
D: NA
CDR3: ASSLLTGHQYEQY

J: TRBJ2-3
V: TRBV28
D: TRBD2
CDR3: ASELAGGSGTQY

J: TRBJ1-2
V: TRBV10-3
D: NA
CDR3: AIMEIPNYGYT

J: TRBJ2-7
V: TRBV11-2
D: NA
CDR3: ASSLLQSYEQY

J: TRBJ2-7
V: TRBV2
D: NA
CDR3: AKTGNVSYEQY

J: TRBJ1-4
V: TRBV28
D: NA
CDR3: ASSDPRGINEKLF

J: TRBJ2-5
V: TRBV21-1
D: NA
CDR3: ASSRKPQGALVVEETQY

J: TRBJ2-7
V: TRBV7-2
D: TRBD1
CDR3: ASSSQGAYEQY

J: TRBJ1-1
V: TRBV6-5
D: TRBD1
CDR3: ASSSFSGGAGSEAF

J: TRBJ2-3
V: TRBV4-3
D: NA
CDR3: ASSQEILGGVRQY

J: TRBJ2-1
V: TRBV28
D: NA
CDR3: ASRAFSLDNEQF

J: TRBJ2-7
V: TRBV13
D: TRBD1
CDR3: ASSLLTGQSYEQY

J: TRBJ2-7
V: TRBV7-2
D: TRBD1
CDR3: ASSPYRGYEQY

J: TRBJ1-5
V: TRBV28
D: NA
CDR3: ASSVAGRTQPQH

J: TRBJ2-5
V: TRBV19
D: NA
CDR3: ASSSRTKREAQY

J: TRBJ2-7
V: TRBV15
D: TRBD2
CDR3: ATRRGTDYEQY

J: TRBJ1-1
V: TRBV27
D: NA
CDR3: ASSYPGNTEAF

J: TRBJ1-4
V: TRBV28
D: NA
CDR3: ASSFPGGGEKLF

J: TRBJ1-2
V: TRBV4-3
D: TRBD1
CDR3: ASSQATGRVDRGWIDYGYT

J: TRBJ1-1
V: TRBV7-3
D: NA
CDR3: ASSPGDRWGTEAF

J: TRBJ2-1
V: TRBV5-6
D: NA
CDR3: ASSLGPLGHNEQF

J: TRBJ2-7
V: TRBV19
D: TRBD2
CDR3: ASSGLAGRYEQY

J: TRBJ1-5
V: TRBV6-1
D: TRBD1
CDR3: ASNGQGSGNQPQH

J: TRBJ2-2
V: TRBV15
D: NA
CDR3: ATSRDPGAGELF

J: TRBJ1-2
V: TRBV5-1
D: NA
CDR3: ASSFEGPNYGYT

J: TRBJ2-7
V: TRBV29-1
D: TRBD1
CDR3: SVEIDRGAYEQY

J: TRBJ1-4
V: TRBV5-4
D: NA
CDR3: ASSGGAREKLF

J: TRBJ2-6
V: TRBV5-1
D: NA
CDR3: ASSFGTFPSSGANVLT

J: TRBJ1-3
V: TRBV5-6
D: NA
CDR3: ASSLARTGGDTIY

J: TRBJ2-1
V: TRBV4-3
D: TRBD2
CDR3: ASSQILRAGGEQF

J: TRBJ2-3
V: TRBV5-4
D: NA
CDR3: ASNYWSTDTQY

J: TRBJ2-7
V: TRBV5-1
D: NA
CDR3: ASSSGAIYEQY

J: TRBJ2-7
V: TRBV27
D: TRBD1
CDR3: ASSPDYRGQGEYEQY

J: TRBJ2-7
V: TRBV5-1
D: NA
CDR3: ASSDYEQY

J: TRBJ2-2
V: TRBV4-3
D: NA
CDR3: ASSRGTGGTGELF

J: TRBJ1-4
V: TRBV18
D: TRBD1
CDR3: ASSPSRTGGSEKLF

J: TRBJ2-3
V: TRBV29-1
D: TRBD2
CDR3: SVEEEAGAVDTQY